The 21 T cell receptor beta chains listed next were all sequenced from one sample in a study of OX40 agonist ivuxolimab in advanced cancers. To prepare the library, the immunoSEQ multiplex PCR assay was applied. TCRdb mirrors the immuneACCESS table, restricted to in-frame sequences. Some clones are absent from its copies; in checked studies, under half trace to an unresolved V gene, and the reason for the others is unknown. This sample is represented by 60,000 to 70,000 clones; roughly 90% of them were singletons. Roughly 13% of the sample is held by the ten biggest clonotypes. The source was CD4+ or CD8+ T cells sorted from blood, collected in a trial of the OX40 agonist ivuxolimab. These receptors all stem from an adult with an advanced solid tumor such as melanoma, head and neck, liver or kidney cancer.

V is TRBV14 and J is TRBJ2-7; D may correspond to TRBD1 or TRBD2 (6 bases each). The germline V gene encodes CDR1 SGHDN and CDR2 FVKESK. Deletions cut 0 bases from V and 6 bases from J, with 18 bases between. This CDR3 spans 16 amino acids. The CDR3 sequence is CASSQDREDRSPEQYF. The CDR3 DNA reads TGTGCCAGCAGCCAAGATAGGGAGGACAGATCTCCCGAGCAGTACTTC.

The rearrangement uses TRBV27 and TRBJ2-7, with 7 bases fitting TRBD1. This CDR3 spans 13 amino acids. Trimming cost V 3 bases and J 3 bases; bases outside gene matches: 2. Germline CDR1 is MNHEY and CDR2 is SMNVEV (reference sequence). CDR3 nucleotide sequence: TGTGCCAGCAGTTTTGGGACAGACTACGAGCAGTACTTC. Protein product: CASSFGTDYEQYF.

The rearrangement uses TRBV4-1 and TRBJ2-5, with 9 positions matching TRBD1. The CDR3 has 16 residues. Germline V gene data show CDR1 as MGHRA and CDR2 as YSYEKL. J was trimmed by 4 bases and V by 3 bases; bases with no gene match: 9. CDR3 loop: CASSQMGQGIGETQYF. CDR3 nucleotides: TGCGCCAGCAGCCAGATGGGACAGGGTATCGGAGAGACCCAGTACTTC.

The J gene is TRBJ2-2, the V gene TRBV29-1; 8 bases line up with TRBD1. The CDR3 contains 14 residues. The germline gives CDR1 SQVTM, CDR2 ANQGSEA. V gave up 4 bases and J gave up 10 bases; unmatched junction bases: 11. The CDR3 bases are TGCAGCGTTGGGGGGACAGGACCCCGTGAGGAGCTGTTTTTT. It codes for CSVGGTGPREELFF.

This clone was detected only once. This chain links TRBV15 with TRBJ1-3, with TRBD1 as a possible D gene (5 bases). The length of the CDR3 is 14 residues. CDR1 LNHNV and CDR2 YYDKDF come from the germline V gene (reference sequence). Deletions cut 8 bases from V and 2 bases from J, with 13 bases between. The CDR3 loop reads CATFPGGTGNTIYF. The CDR3 DNA reads as TGTGCCACCTTCCCGGGGGGGACTGGAAACACCATATATTTT.

The rearrangement links TRBV28 to TRBJ2-7, with a tentative D call TRBD2 (6 bases). The CDR3 sequence is 14 residues long. Per the germline V gene, CDR1 is MDHEN and CDR2 is SYDVKM. V lost 6 bases and J lost 3, with 15 bases in between. The CDR3 DNA is TGTGCCAGCAGGGACCGGGACTTACGCTACGAGCAGTACTTC. It codes for CASRDRDLRYEQYF.

V gene TRBV4-1 combines with J gene TRBJ2-3; TRBD2 agrees at 13 bases. The length of the CDR3 is 17 residues. V lost 6 bases, J lost 2 bases, and 8 bases stayed unmatched. CDR1 is MGHRA and CDR2 is YSYEKL in the germline V gene. The CDR3 nucleotides read TGCGCCAGCAGATCTCGACTAGCGGGAGGCCCCACAGATACGCAGTATTTT. Amino acid sequence: CASRSRLAGGPTDTQYF.

The chain carries TRBV29-1 and TRBJ2-7, with D perhaps TRBD2 (6 bases). Germline-derived CDR1 and CDR2 are SQVTM and ANQGSEA. Trimming left V 2 bases short and J 2 bases short, with 13 bases between. The CDR3 totals 14 residues. The CDR3: CSVESLAGTYEQYF. The CDR3 DNA sequence: TGCAGCGTTGAATCCCTGGCGGGGACCTACGAGCAGTACTTC.

The V gene is TRBV7-6, the J gene TRBJ2-6, with a weak D call TRBD1 (5 bases). V was cut by 1 base and J by 0 bases, with 16 bases left in between. The CDR3 extends over 19 amino acids. Germline CDR1 SGHVS, CDR2 FNYEAQ. The CDR3 nucleotides read TGTGCCAGCAGCTTAGAGTCAGGGCAGGTTTACTCTGGGGCCAACGTCCTGACTTTC. This codes for CASSLESGQVYSGANVLTF.

This chain links TRBV19 with TRBJ2-3, with D unclear. Germline V lookup: CDR1 LNHDA, CDR2 SQIVND (reference sequence). V was trimmed by 8 bases and J by 4 bases, leaving 19 bases between them. The CDR3 spans 15 residues. The CDR3 loop is CASCSRPGVADTQYF. The CDR3 bases are TGTGCCAGTTGTTCCCGACCCGGTGTGGCAGATACGCAGTATTTT.

This clone was seen a single time. The chain has TRBV19 and TRBJ2-7, with 7 nucleotides matching TRBD2. From germline, CDR1 is LNHDA and CDR2 SQIVND (reference sequence). The junction had 8 bases not matched to a gene; V was cut back by 5 bases and J by 1 base. CDR3 length: 15 residues. This CDR3 is CASSVREEGSYEQYF. Written as DNA, the CDR3 is TGTGCCAGTAGTGTCCGGGAGGAGGGGTCCTACGAGCAGTACTTC.

The chain employs TRBV7-8 and TRBJ2-5, with 7 positions matching TRBD1. The closer fit of TRBJ2-7 to the DNA end suggests the J call may be wrong. CDR3 length: 15 amino acids. CDR1 and CDR2 (germline): SGHVS, FQNEAQ. In DNA, the CDR3 is TGTGCCAGCAGCTTAGGGGGACAGTACTCCTACGAGCAGTACTTC. Its translation: CASSLGGQYSYEQYF.

The chain has TRBV27 and TRBJ2-1; 7 nucleotides align to TRBD1. With V trimmed by 3 bases and J by 7 bases, 15 bases remained unmatched. This CDR3 is built from 17 residues. CDR1 is MNHEY, CDR2 SMNVEV, per germline (reference sequence). CDR3 coding DNA: TGTGCCAGCAGTTTTTTGGACGGGACAGCCCAGGGGAATGAGCAGTTCTTC. Its translation is CASSFLDGTAQGNEQFF.

The V and J genes are TRBV2 and TRBJ2-2; 7 nucleotides align to TRBD2. Germline lookup yields CDR1 SNHLY and CDR2 FYNNEI. The CDR3 totals 18 residues. J was trimmed by 7 bases and V by 2 bases; bases with no gene match: 16. In nucleotides, the CDR3 is TGTGCCAGCAGTGAACCTGGTCGCGGCGGGAGAGGGGTCGGGGAGCTGTTTTTT. Its protein product is CASSEPGRGGRGVGELFF.

This chain joins TRBV7-9 and TRBJ2-1; D is tentatively TRBD1 or TRBD2 (5 bases each). V was trimmed by 1 base and J by 10 bases, leaving 20 bases between them. Per germline, CDR1 SEHNR and CDR2 FQNEAQ (reference sequence). The CDR3 extends over 16 amino acids. Here the CDR3 reads CASSLVGVRDPREQFF. Here the CDR3 DNA reads TGTGCCAGCAGCTTAGTCGGTGTGAGGGACCCGAGAGAGCAGTTCTTC.

The genes are TRBV7-6 and TRBJ2-3; D may correspond to TRBD1 or TRBD2 (5 bases each). Per the germline V gene, CDR1 is SGHVS and CDR2 is FNYEAQ. V lost 0 bases and J 6 bases, leaving 13 bases between the germline ends. There are 15 residues in the CDR3. CDR3 nucleotides: TGTGCCAGCAGCTTAGCGGGGACCTTAATGGATACGCAGTATTTT. Translating it yields CASSLAGTLMDTQYF.

The V and J genes are TRBV4-1 and TRBJ2-5, with 10 bases aligning to TRBD2. Germline CDR1 is MGHRA and CDR2 is YSYEKL. J gave up 4 bases and V 1 base, and 15 bases lay outside the gene matches. This CDR3 spans 19 amino acids. The CDR3 here is CASSQGGGPSGRFGETQYF. CDR3 in DNA: TGCGCCAGCAGCCAAGGAGGGGGCCCTAGCGGGAGATTTGGAGAGACCCAGTACTTC.

DNA of the CDR3: TGCAGCGTTGAAACTAGCGGGAGTATCAATGAGCAGTTCTTC. This translates into CSVETSGSINEQFF. V and J are TRBV29-1 and TRBJ2-1; the match to TRBD2 covers 11 bases. The CDR3 runs to 14 residues. V lost 2 bases, J lost 6 bases, and 3 bases stayed unmatched. Germline CDR1 reads SQVTM; CDR2 reads ANQGSEA.

The rearrangement links TRBV27 to TRBJ2-7; a possible D gene is TRBD2 (5 bases). Trimming left V 6 bases short and J 7 bases short, with 22 bases between. The germline gives CDR1 MNHEY, CDR2 SMNVEV (reference sequence). The CDR3 spans 15 residues. CDR3 amino acids: CASSFRGGGFWEQYF. Written as DNA, the CDR3 is TGTGCCAGCAGCTTCAGAGGAGGTGGATTCTGGGAGCAGTACTTC.

This rearrangement joins TRBV29-1 to TRBJ2-1; possibly TRBD2 for D (6 bases). The length of the CDR3 is 15 residues. V was trimmed by 3 bases and J by 3 bases, leaving 15 bases between them. Germline-derived CDR1 and CDR2 are SQVTM and ANQGSEA. The CDR3 nucleotides read TGCAGCGTTGAGCCTAGGCTAGCGTTCTACAATGAGCAGTTCTTC. It is translated as CSVEPRLAFYNEQFF.

A few counts support this clone. The chain combines TRBV9 with TRBJ1-2; D unclear. Germline CDR1 reads SGDLS; CDR2 reads YYNGEE. Trimming shortened V by 6 bases and J by 4 bases, and 16 bases separated the two germline ends. The CDR3 is made up of 14 amino acids. Here the CDR3 DNA reads TGTGCCAGCAAATCGTCGACGGAACGCTATGGCTACACCTTC. Amino acids: CASKSSTERYGYTF.